This TCR beta chain was sequenced for a study of cytomegalovirus exposure and HLA in healthy donors. As to this clone: Its specificity is not known.

General observations from the study: Later, an analysis showed that TCR beta chains associated with HLA were more clonally expanded than others that were equally common. Several of the most significant clusters appeared linked to common viral pathogens, based on a later analysis. Immune exposure was documented only through CMV serostatus.

The PCR made use of 60 Vbeta and 13 Jbeta primers. Repertoires were generated with immunoSEQ multiplex PCR, while TCRdb's copy carries only in-frame clones and drops some. There are 150,000 to 190,000 clones in the sample; roughly 80% occur only once, and over 1.2% lies in the top ten. From germline, CDR1 is MNHEY and CDR2 SMNVEV (reference sequence). The CDR3 length is 15 residues. V dropped 4 bases and J dropped 1 base, with 11 bases sitting between them. This clonotype was sampled from a young man in good health and CMV-seronegative. The rearrangement links TRBV27 to TRBJ1-5, with D perhaps matching TRBD1 (6 bases). Input material: PBMCs. CDR3 sequence (DNA): TGTGCCAGCAGTTGGGGGCAGGGAAGCAATCAGCCCCAGCATTTT. It is translated as CASSWGQGSNQPQHF.